The 13 T cell receptor beta chains below were found in one sample sequenced in a study of beta chain features in type 1 diabetes. Since all of the isolated RNA was reverse transcribed, expressed TCRB transcripts were what got sequenced. Profiled with immunoSEQ multiplex PCR; TCRdb holds only in-frame clones, not every one. In the table there are around 190,000 clones, 13% of which are singletons. Input material: central memory CD4+ T cells from blood. The receptors shown here come from a woman between 18 and 30 years old in good health.

This clone was seen many times. The rearrangement links TRBV9 to TRBJ2-3, with 7 bases identical to TRBD1. V gave up 3 bases and J gave up 5 bases; unmatched junction bases: 6. Germline values: CDR1 SGDLS, CDR2 YYNGEE. The CDR3 covers 14 residues. For the CDR3, the DNA is TGTGCCAGCAGCGGCGGACAGGTTGGAGATACGCAGTATTTT. This sequence encodes CASSGGQVGDTQYF.

This chain connects TRBV5-4 to TRBJ2-5; a possible D gene is TRBD2 (6 bases). The CDR3 is 13 residues long. Trimming took off 1 base at V and 5 bases at J, with 9 bases between the two ends. Germline lookup yields CDR1 SGHNT and CDR2 YYREEE (reference sequence). The CDR3 sequence is CASSLSSEETQYF. DNA for the CDR3: TGTGCCAGCAGCTTGTCTAGCGAGGAGACCCAGTACTTC.

V is TRBV9 and J is TRBJ2-5; 10 bases match TRBD2. The V gene end was trimmed by 4 bases and the J gene end by 5 bases; junction bases not matched to a gene: 8. The CDR3 length is 15 residues. From germline, CDR1 is SGDLS and CDR2 YYNGEE. The CDR3 DNA follows: TGTGCCAGCAGCTCCCCTCCAGCGGGGGGGGAGACCCAGTACTTC. Its protein product is CASSSPPAGGETQYF.

The chain couples TRBV7-9 to TRBJ2-3; D is perhaps TRBD1 (6 bases). Germline assignment: CDR1 SEHNR and CDR2 FQNEAQ (reference sequence). Trimming cost V 5 bases and J 3 bases, with 18 bases left between them. This CDR3 has 16 amino acids. CDR3 amino acids: CASSKSKMGTTDTQYF. The CDR3 DNA reads as TGTGCCAGCAGCAAGTCGAAGATGGGGACAACAGATACGCAGTATTTT.

This clone occurred a few times. The chain uses TRBV9 and TRBJ2-3; 8 bases match TRBD2. The CDR3 sequence is 16 residues long. CDR1 is SGDLS, CDR2 YYNGEE, per germline. V dropped 0 bases and J dropped 7; count of bases not matched to a gene: 10. The CDR3 region has the DNA TGTGCCAGCAGCGTAGGTGGTAGCGGGAAGATTAATACGCAGTATTTT. Translation gives CASSVGGSGKINTQYF.

This clone was counted only a few times. The chain joins TRBV19 to TRBJ2-1, with TRBD1 identical over 12 bases. J was trimmed by 7 bases and V by 3 bases; bases with no gene match: 7. The germline CDR1 and CDR2 sequences are LNHDA and SQIVND (reference sequence). The CDR3 is made up of 16 amino acids. CDR3 sequence (DNA): TGTGCCAGTAGTATTGGGACAGGGGGCCTGGAAAATGAGCAGTTCTTC. It codes for CASSIGTGGLENEQFF.

This clone occurred a few times. V and J are TRBV5-5 and TRBJ1-2, with 8 bases fitting TRBD1. V was clipped by 0 bases and J by 8 bases; unmatched bases: 3. The CDR3 loop spans 13 amino acids. The germline gives CDR1 SGHKS, CDR2 YYEKEE (reference sequence). The CDR3 bases are TGTGCCAGCAGCTTGGTCAGGGGGCTAGGCTACACCTTC. The encoded protein is CASSLVRGLGYTF.

V and J are TRBV5-1 and TRBJ2-7; TRBD2 agrees at 7 bases. The CDR3 totals 15 residues. The germline CDR1 and CDR2 sequences are SGHRS and YFSETQ. With 0 bases clipped from V and 3 bases from J, the junction kept 6 bases outside the gene matches. Written as DNA, the CDR3 is TGCGCCAGCAGCTTGGTTTCGGGAGGATACTACGAGCAGTACTTC. It encodes CASSLVSGGYYEQYF.

The genes are TRBV7-3 and TRBJ1-1; TRBD1 is a possible D gene (6 bases). This CDR3 region has 15 residues. V lost 2 bases to trimming and J lost 2 bases, with 12 bases between them. The germline gives CDR1 SGHTA, CDR2 FQGTGA. The chain's CDR3 is CASSLGDIRNTEAFF. In nucleotides, the CDR3 is TGTGCCAGCAGCTTAGGGGACATTAGAAACACTGAAGCTTTCTTT.

This clone was seen a handful of times. The V gene is TRBV2, the J gene TRBJ2-7; 8 nucleotides agree with TRBD1. V lost 3 bases and J lost 8; bases outside the gene matches: 9. Germline assignment: CDR1 SNHLY and CDR2 FYNNEI. The CDR3 is 14 residues long. CDR3 sequence (DNA): TGTGCCAGCAGTGACGACAGGGGCTCCGTACAGCAGTACTTC. This encodes CASSDDRGSVQQYF.

This clone has just a few counts. The rearrangement links TRBV11-1 to TRBJ2-2; D gene unclear. Germline lookup yields CDR1 SGHAT and CDR2 FQDESV (reference sequence). This CDR3 is 13 amino acids long. The V gene lost 5 bases and the J gene lost 4 bases, with 8 bases spanning the gap. The CDR3 protein is CASSLLFTGELFF. CDR3 bases: TGTGCCAGCAGCCTTCTTTTCACCGGGGAGCTGTTTTTT.

This chain joins TRBV10-3 and TRBJ2-6, with D possibly TRBD1 on 5 matching bases. CDR3 length: 15 amino acids. Per germline, CDR1 ENHRY and CDR2 SYGVKD. V was shortened by 3 bases and J by 4 bases, with 10 bases between the two germline ends. Here the CDR3 reads CAISDQGLGANVLTF. CDR3 coding DNA: TGTGCCATCAGTGATCAGGGTTTGGGGGCCAACGTCCTGACTTTC.

This clone appeared a few times. This chain joins TRBV5-7 and TRBJ1-2; tentative D call: TRBD1 (5 bases). TRBV5-7 is noted as an ORF with a role that remains uncertain. CDR3 length: 12 residues. Trimming took off 4 bases at V and 2 bases at J, with 6 bases between the two ends. CDR3 in DNA: TGTGCCAGCAGCGGGGGGAACTATGGCTACACCTTC. It yields the protein CASSGGNYGYTF.